Each of the 5 T cell receptor beta chains below was sequenced from the same sample in a study of blood T cell repertoires in COVID-19. Clones were read by immunoSEQ multiplex PCR, and TCRdb kept only the in-frame ones, dropping some. The profile shows some 40,000 clones, about four fifths of them singletons. Sequencing was carried out using peripheral blood. These receptors were collected from a woman of 80 years or more with acute or convalescent COVID-19.

The V call is TRBV2, the J call TRBJ1-1, with D maybe TRBD1 (5 bases). V lost 3 bases and J 2 bases, leaving 7 bases between the germline ends. Germline V gene lookup returns CDR1 SNHLY and CDR2 FYNNEI. The CDR3 length is 13 residues. The CDR3 protein is CASSDRENTEAFF. DNA for the CDR3: TGTGCCAGCAGTGACAGGGAAAACACTGAAGCTTTCTTT. Using reference TRBV2 and TRBJ1-1 for the parts outside the CDR3, the full variable domain is EPEVTQTPSHQVTQMGQEVILRCVPISNHLYFYWYRQILGQKVEFLVSFYNNEISEKSEIFDDQFSVERPDGSNFTLKIRSTKLEDSAMYFCASSDRENTEAFFGQGTRLTVV.

This sequence joins TRBV7-9 and TRBJ2-5; TRBD2 aligns across 14 bases. V gave up 5 bases and J gave up 4 bases; unmatched junction bases: 15. Germline CDR1 is SEHNR and CDR2 is FQNEAQ (reference sequence). The CDR3 loop spans 19 amino acids. For the CDR3, the DNA is TGTGCCAGCAGCCTAGGACTAGCGGGGGGACGCCGCCTCGGAGAGACCCAGTACTTC. Translating gives CASSLGLAGGRRLGETQYF.

This clone was seen a single time. The chain uses TRBV28 and TRBJ2-1, with TRBD1 identical over 8 bases. The CDR3 has 16 amino acids. Germline V CDR1 and CDR2: MDHEN, SYDVKM. Unmatched junction bases numbered 11, after V lost 6 bases and J lost 4 bases. The CDR3 coding sequence is TGTGCCAGCAGCCGATTGAACGGGGACAGGTACAATGAGCAGTTCTTC. Amino acids: CASSRLNGDRYNEQFF.

The gene calls are TRBV5-1 and TRBJ2-5; D is perhaps TRBD2 (5 bases). Per the germline V gene, CDR1 is SGHRS and CDR2 is YFSETQ. The CDR3 has 15 amino acids. V lost 2 bases and J 1 base, leaving 12 bases between the germline ends. Here the CDR3 DNA reads TGCGCCAGCAGCTTTAACCCCGAGGGCCAAGAGACCCAGTACTTC. Amino acids: CASSFNPEGQETQYF.

The chain carries TRBV2 and TRBJ1-5; the match to TRBD1 covers 7 bases. V trimming: 7 bases; J trimming: 0 bases; junction bases outside the gene matches: 3. The germline CDR1 and CDR2 sequences are SNHLY and FYNNEI. The CDR3 totals 14 residues. CDR3 sequence (DNA): TGTGCCAGCACCGCAGGGGGTAGCAATCAGCCCCAGCATTTT. Translating gives CASTAGGSNQPQHF. The entire variable domain, with the rest obtained from reference TRBV2 and TRBJ1-5, is as follows: EPEVTQTPSHQVTQMGQEVILRCVPISNHLYFYWYRQILGQKVEFLVSFYNNEISEKSEIFDDQFSVERPDGSNFTLKIRSTKLEDSAMYFCASTAGGSNQPQHFGDGTRLSIL.